This TCR beta chain derives from a study of CD8 T cells in ankylosing spondylitis. TCRdb reprocessed the 5' RACE reads with MiXCR, giving one entry per CDR3 protein. This table holds around 490,000 distinct CDR3 sequences, roughly 5.3% found once. The V end lost 5 bases, the J end lost 4 bases, and 18 bases lay between the germline ends. The CDR3 covers 15 residues. Notes on the study in general: Reactive arthritis synovial fluid and blood were previously reported to contain some motif variants. What appeared characteristic of ankylosing spondylitis blood was a TCR beta motif of fewer than ten highly homologous variants. Clones that were linked to disease were CD8+ and were relatively rare in peripheral blood.

As concerns this clonotype: Antigen: not known.

The sample consisted of blood, either unsorted or a sorted T cell fraction (not recorded which). The rearrangement uses TRBV12-3 or TRBV12-4 and TRBJ2-7; TRBD2 might be the D (6 bases). The sequence was collected from a male donor with ankylosing spondylitis. CDR3 protein: CASSPQGLGRYEQYF. In DNA form, the CDR3 reads TGTGCCAGCAGTCCCCAGGGACTCGGCAGGTACGAGCAGTACTTC.